The 20 T cell receptor beta chains below all came from one sample that was sequenced in a study of T cell changes during pregnancy in multiple sclerosis. Clones were read by immunoSEQ multiplex PCR, and TCRdb kept only the in-frame ones, dropping some. The sample lists some 90,000 clones; about 92% were seen once. The starting material was peripheral blood, obtained in the first trimester of pregnancy. These receptors were taken from a female donor with multiple sclerosis, enrolled in a pregnancy study.

This clone was counted once. The V call is TRBV6-1, the J call TRBJ2-3; 11 nucleotides agree with TRBD2. CDR1 is MNHNS, CDR2 SASEGT, per germline. The CDR3 extends over 13 amino acids. The junction had 4 bases not matched to a gene; V was cut back by 9 bases and J by 5 bases. CDR3 nucleotides: TGTGCCAGTATAGCGGGAGGGCTAGATACGCAGTATTTT. Its protein product is CASIAGGLDTQYF.

The gene calls are TRBV6-4 and TRBJ2-2; 8 bases agree with TRBD2. CDR1 MRHNA and CDR2 SNTAGT come from the germline V gene. The V segment lost 5 bases and the J segment 1 base; nucleotides outside the gene matches: 3. This CDR3 contains 15 residues. The CDR3, as DNA: TGTGCCAGCAGTCTGACTAGCGAGAACACCGGGGAGCTGTTTTTT. Translating gives CASSLTSENTGELFF.

The chain has TRBV6-1 and TRBJ2-7, with 8 positions matching TRBD2. V shed 6 bases and J 3 bases; nucleotides not matched to a gene: 7. CDR3 size: 14 residues. The germline V gene has CDR1 MNHNS and CDR2 SASEGT. CDR3 nucleotides: TGTGCCAGCAGCGTAGCGGGGAGGGACTACGAGCAGTACTTC. Translating gives CASSVAGRDYEQYF.

This clone was counted a single time. The rearrangement links TRBV4-2 to TRBJ2-1; 10 bases align to TRBD2. The junction had 6 bases not matched to a gene; V was cut back by 0 bases and J by 1 base. CDR3 length: 18 residues. CDR1 and CDR2 (germline): LGHNA, YNFKEQ. The CDR3 DNA reads as TGTGCCAGCAGCCAAGACCCTAGCGGGAGTGGATCCTACAATGAGCAGTTCTTC. It translates to CASSQDPSGSGSYNEQFF.

The V gene is TRBV6-5, the J gene TRBJ2-6; D is unresolved. The CDR3 totals 15 residues. The V gene lost 5 bases and the J gene lost 1 base, with 9 bases spanning the gap. Germline V gene lookup returns CDR1 MNHEY and CDR2 SVGAGI. The CDR3 coding sequence is TGTGCCAGCAGTCACGGAGTTTCTGGGGCCAACGTCCTGACTTTC. It encodes CASSHGVSGANVLTF.

The chain employs TRBV19 and TRBJ2-7; 10 bases are a match to TRBD1. J gave up 7 bases and V 9 bases, and 6 bases lay outside the gene matches. CDR1 is LNHDA, CDR2 SQIVND, per germline (reference sequence). The CDR3 runs 12 residues. CDR3 in DNA: TGTGCCAGCGGACAGGGGGTATGGGAGCAGTACTTC. This translates into CASGQGVWEQYF. Drawing the rest from reference TRBV19 and TRBJ2-7, the complete variable domain is DGGITQSPKYLFRKEGQNVTLSCEQNLNHDAMYWYRQDPGQGLRLIYYSQIVNDFQKGDIAEGYSVSREKKESFPLTVTSAQKNPTAFYLCASGQGVWEQYFGPGTRLTVT.

This rearrangement joins TRBV4-1 to TRBJ1-3, with D possibly being TRBD1 (5 bases). This CDR3 has 13 amino acids. V lost 1 base and J 6 bases, leaving 7 bases between the germline ends. Germline V CDR1 and CDR2: MGHRA, YSYEKL. CDR3 DNA sequence: TGCGCCAGCAGCCAAGCAGGGTCAAACACCATATATTTT. As protein: CASSQAGSNTIYF.

This clone was recorded once. The chain carries TRBV7-9 and TRBJ1-5; a weak D match, TRBD1 (5 bases). Germline V lookup: CDR1 SEHNR, CDR2 FQNEAQ (reference sequence). Trimming took 2 bases from V and 2 from J, leaving 10 bases between them. The CDR3 loop spans 15 amino acids. The CDR3 DNA sequence: TGTGCCAGCAGCTTACAGGGTCCTGGCAATCAGCCCCAGCATTTT. It encodes CASSLQGPGNQPQHF.

The chain joins TRBV27 to TRBJ2-7, with a possible D match to TRBD1 (6 bases). Germline V gene lookup returns CDR1 MNHEY and CDR2 SMNVEV (reference sequence). This CDR3 has 14 amino acids. V was pared by 2 bases and J by 2 bases, with 10 bases between. This chain's CDR3 is CASSLRQGTYEQYF. CDR3 sequence (DNA): TGTGCCAGCAGTTTACGTCAGGGGACCTACGAGCAGTACTTC.

This chain's CDR3 is CASSLGDRGGTQYF. CDR3 bases: TGTGCCAGCAGCTTAGGGGACAGGGGAGGAACCCAGTACTTC. This sequence joins TRBV13 and TRBJ2-5; 9 positions match TRBD1. V shed 0 bases and J 8 bases; nucleotides not matched to a gene: 4. The CDR3 is 14 amino acids. Germline V CDR1 and CDR2: PRHDT, FYEKMQ (reference sequence).

The chain recombines TRBV7-8 with TRBJ1-5; TRBD1 matches at 7 bases. CDR3 length: 16 residues. CDR1 and CDR2 from the germline V gene are SGHVS and FQNEAQ. J lost 0 bases, V lost 1 base, and 3 bases had no gene match. CDR3: CASSLGSGGSNQPQHF. CDR3 nucleotide sequence: TGTGCCAGCAGCTTAGGATCAGGGGGTAGCAATCAGCCCCAGCATTTT. Using reference TRBV7-8 and TRBJ1-5 for the parts outside the CDR3, the full variable domain is GAGVSQSPRYKVAKRGQDVALRCDPISGHVSLFWYQQALGQGPEFLTYFQNEAQLDKSGLPSDRFFAERPEGSVSTLKIQRTQQEDSAVYLCASSLGSGGSNQPQHFGDGTRLSIL.

The chain carries TRBV19 and TRBJ1-1; D ambiguous. CDR1 LNHDA and CDR2 SQIVND come from the germline V gene (reference sequence). The CDR3 runs to 14 residues. Trimming cost V 7 bases and J 3 bases, with 15 bases left between them. The CDR3 DNA reads as TGTGCCAGTACCGCGGGTCTAGGCGACACTGAAGCTTTCTTT. It codes for CASTAGLGDTEAFF.

The chain links TRBV19 to TRBJ2-7; 7 bases align to TRBD1. CDR1 is LNHDA, CDR2 SQIVND, per germline (reference sequence). The CDR3 totals 15 residues. The trim removed 5 bases at V and 6 bases at J, leaving 13 bases unmatched. As DNA, the CDR3 is TGTGCCAGTAGTGCAAAGACAGGGAAAAGGCGCGAGCAGTACTTC. It specifies CASSAKTGKRREQYF.

The chain carries TRBV30 and TRBJ1-1, with D perhaps TRBD1 (5 bases). Per the germline V gene, CDR1 is GTSNPN and CDR2 is SVGIG (reference sequence). The V and J ends lost 1 base and 1 base respectively, with 7 bases between them. CDR3 length: 13 residues. Here the CDR3 DNA reads TGTGCCTGGAGTGGACAGCCGAACACTGAAGCTTTCTTT. It translates to CAWSGQPNTEAFF.

J is TRBJ2-2 and V is TRBV4-1; 12 bases are a match to TRBD2. Germline CDR1 MGHRA, CDR2 YSYEKL. The CDR3 is 18 residues long. Trimming at V came to 1 base and at J to 5 bases, leaving 8 bases not matched to a gene. The CDR3 coding sequence is TGCGCCAGCAGCCAAGGCGGGGGACTAGCGGGTTTAACCGGGGAGCTGTTTTTT. This codes for CASSQGGGLAGLTGELFF.

This sequence joins TRBV7-2 and TRBJ2-2, with TRBD2 as a possible D gene (6 bases). Between the trimmed V and J ends, which lost 5 bases and 2 bases, there was a span of 15 bases. The CDR3 spans 16 residues. The V gene's germline CDR1 is SGHTA and CDR2 FQGNSA. The CDR3 nucleotides are TGTGCCAGCAGCCAAGCCGCCGGGACTAACACCGGGGAGCTGTTTTTT. Its translation: CASSQAAGTNTGELFF.

V usage is TRBV5-1 and J usage is TRBJ2-7, with TRBD1 matching over 8 bases. The ends lost 2 bases at V and 3 bases at J; junction bases unmatched: 7. The germline V gene encodes CDR1 SGHRS and CDR2 YFSETQ. This CDR3 has 15 residues. CDR3 in amino acids: CASSLIPGGGYEQYF. The DNA for the CDR3 is TGCGCCAGCAGCTTAATACCAGGGGGCGGCTACGAGCAGTACTTC.

The rearrangement joins TRBV6-1 to TRBJ2-1; the match to TRBD2 covers 10 bases. The trim removed 5 bases at V and 7 bases at J, leaving 8 bases unmatched. The length of the CDR3 is 15 residues. The germline V gene has CDR1 MNHNS and CDR2 SASEGT. The CDR3 loop is CASSSLAGVGNEQFF. CDR3 sequence (DNA): TGTGCCAGCAGTTCCCTAGCGGGAGTGGGTAATGAGCAGTTCTTC.

This sequence joins TRBV4-1 and TRBJ2-7, with 10 bases that match TRBD2. CDR1 is MGHRA, CDR2 YSYEKL, per germline. This CDR3 is 12 amino acids long. V shed 4 bases and J 6 bases; nucleotides not matched to a gene: 0. In DNA form, the CDR3 reads TGCGCCAGCAGCCCTAGCGGGGGCGAGCAGTACTTC. Protein sequence: CASSPSGGEQYF.

This clone was recorded a few times. The chain has TRBV7-6 and TRBJ2-2; 8 bases fit TRBD1. This CDR3 is built from 13 residues. The J segment lost 8 bases and the V segment lost 5 bases, leaving 4 bases of the junction unmatched. Looked up from germline, CDR1 is SGHVS and CDR2 is FNYEAQ. CDR3 in DNA: TGTGCCAGCAGCCGCAGGGGGCCAGGGGAGCTGTTTTTT. Translation: CASSRRGPGELFF.